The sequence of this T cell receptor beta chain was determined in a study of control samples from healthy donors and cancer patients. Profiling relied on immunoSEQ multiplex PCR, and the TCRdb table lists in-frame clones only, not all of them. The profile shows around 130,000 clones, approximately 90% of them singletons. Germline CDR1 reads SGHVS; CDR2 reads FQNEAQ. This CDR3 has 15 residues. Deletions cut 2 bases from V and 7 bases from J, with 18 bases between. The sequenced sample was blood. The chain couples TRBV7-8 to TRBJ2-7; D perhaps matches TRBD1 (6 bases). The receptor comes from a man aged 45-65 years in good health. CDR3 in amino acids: CASSLFQGPSQEQYF. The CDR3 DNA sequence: TGTGCCAGCAGCTTATTTCAGGGGCCCTCGCAGGAGCAGTACTTC.